This T cell receptor beta chain came from a study of T cells in Graves' hyperthyroidism and ophthalmopathy. Study-level points and caveats: In validation, the model predicted ophthalmopathy. These predictions came a median about 6.2 months before onset.

Of note for this clonotype: Antigen unknown.

The TCR beta CDR3 regions underwent amplification using RNA transcripts as the source. During a first-round RT-PCR of the TCR CDR3, the HTBI primer set was used. TCRdb re-called the multiplex PCR reads through MiXCR, storing one row per CDR3 protein. The repertoire has under 750,000 distinct CDR3 sequences, 18% of them found once; the top ten carry over 15%. The ends were cut back, 6 bases at V and 5 bases at J, with 22 bases in the middle. This CDR3 spans 16 amino acids. CDR1 MNHNS and CDR2 SASEGT come from the germline V gene. Diagnostic assessment was based on clinical symptoms, serum thyroxine and TRAb, thyroid ultrasound and orbital computed tomography.

What was sequenced was blood. This chain joins TRBV6-1 and TRBJ1-2; tentatively, D is TRBD1 (5 bases). This TCR was recovered from a woman between 50 and 59 years old with Graves' hyperthyroidism that later progressed to Graves' ophthalmopathy. As DNA, the CDR3 is TGTGCCAGCAGCTCTACACCTGGAGGGGCCCCGTATGGCTACACCTTC. It yields the protein CASSSTPGGAPYGYTF.